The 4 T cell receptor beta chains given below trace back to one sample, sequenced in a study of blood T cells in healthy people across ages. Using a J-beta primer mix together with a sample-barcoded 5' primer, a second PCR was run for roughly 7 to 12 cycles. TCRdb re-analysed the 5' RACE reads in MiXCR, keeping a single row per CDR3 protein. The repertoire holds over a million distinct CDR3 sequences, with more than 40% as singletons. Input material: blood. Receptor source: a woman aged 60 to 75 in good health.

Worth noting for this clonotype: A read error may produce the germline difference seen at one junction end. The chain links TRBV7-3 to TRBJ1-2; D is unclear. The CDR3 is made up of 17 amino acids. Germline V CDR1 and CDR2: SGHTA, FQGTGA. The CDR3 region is CASSLTQAWSELYGYTF. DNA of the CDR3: TGTGCCAGCAGCCTAACCCAAGCGTGGTCAGAGCTCTATGGCTACACCTTC.

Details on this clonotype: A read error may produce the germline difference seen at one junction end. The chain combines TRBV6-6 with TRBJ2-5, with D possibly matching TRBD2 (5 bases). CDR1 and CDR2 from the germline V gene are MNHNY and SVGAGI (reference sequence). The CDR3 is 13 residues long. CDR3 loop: CTSSLKRAETQYF. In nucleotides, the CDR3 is TGTACCAGCAGTCTCAAGAGGGCAGAGACCCAGTACTTC.

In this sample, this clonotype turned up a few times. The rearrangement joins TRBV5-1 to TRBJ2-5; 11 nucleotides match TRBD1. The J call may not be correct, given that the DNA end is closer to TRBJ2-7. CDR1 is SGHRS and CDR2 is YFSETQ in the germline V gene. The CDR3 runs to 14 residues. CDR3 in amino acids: CASSRGQGEYEQYF. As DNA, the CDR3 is TGCGCCAGCAGCAGGGGACAGGGGGAATACGAGCAGTACTTC.

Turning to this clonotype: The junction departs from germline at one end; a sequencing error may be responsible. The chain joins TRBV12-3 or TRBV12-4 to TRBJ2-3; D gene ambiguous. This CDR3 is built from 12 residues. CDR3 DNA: TGTGCCAGCAGCCCTCCCACAGATACGCGGTATTTT. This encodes CASSPPTDTRYF.